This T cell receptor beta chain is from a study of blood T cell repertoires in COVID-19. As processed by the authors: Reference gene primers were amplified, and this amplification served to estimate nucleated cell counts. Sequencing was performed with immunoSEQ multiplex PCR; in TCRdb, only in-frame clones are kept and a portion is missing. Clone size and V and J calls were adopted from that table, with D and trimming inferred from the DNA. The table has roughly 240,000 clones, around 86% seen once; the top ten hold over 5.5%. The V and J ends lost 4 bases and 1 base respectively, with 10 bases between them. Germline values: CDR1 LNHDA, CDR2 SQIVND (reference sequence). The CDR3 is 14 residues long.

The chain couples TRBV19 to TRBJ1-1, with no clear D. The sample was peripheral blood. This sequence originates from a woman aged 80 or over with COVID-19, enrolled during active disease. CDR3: CASSNRESNTEAFF. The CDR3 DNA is TGTGCCAGTAGTAACCGGGAATCGAACACTGAAGCTTTCTTT.